The 19 T cell receptor beta chains reported below all come from one sample, sequenced in a study of T-cell memory formation after mild COVID-19. TCRdb independently ran MiXCR on the 5' RACE reads; one entry per CDR3 protein. In the table there are about 140,000 distinct CDR3 sequences, about 19% of which are singletons. Sequencing was carried out using PBMCs or a T cell subset sorted from them (not recorded which). The receptors were gathered from an adult woman who had mild COVID-19 (a few samples of this study predate the infection). Cell type and time point are not known.

This clonotype occurred many times. In DNA form, the CDR3 reads TGCAGTGCTCCAACGGCAGGGGACTACGAGCAGTACTTC. This sequence encodes CSAPTAGDYEQYF. The rearrangement links TRBV20-1 to TRBJ2-7; D might be TRBD1 (6 bases). V was pared by 5 bases and J by 3 bases, with 14 bases between. The CDR3 totals 13 residues. Germline V gives CDR1 DFQATT, CDR2 SNEGSKA (reference sequence).

The CDR3 is CASSLHRGGVTEAFF. CDR3 DNA sequence: TGTGCCAGCAGCTTACACAGGGGTGGGGTCACTGAAGCTTTCTTT. The genes are TRBV5-6 and TRBJ1-1; 7 nucleotides align to TRBD1. This CDR3 contains 15 residues. CDR1 is SGHDT and CDR2 is YYEEEE in the germline V gene. The ends lost 2 bases at V and 4 bases at J; junction bases unmatched: 8.

The rearrangement uses TRBV5-1 and TRBJ2-7; D may correspond to TRBD1 or TRBD2 (6 bases each). Germline V gene data show CDR1 as SGHRS and CDR2 as YFSETQ. This CDR3 is built from 15 residues. Trimming took 4 bases from V and 0 from J, leaving 14 bases between them. CDR3 in amino acids: CASSMGGQSSYEQYF. CDR3 nucleotide sequence: TGCGCCAGCAGCATGGGGGGACAAAGCTCCTACGAGCAGTACTTC. Based on the CDR3 plus reference TRBV5-1 and TRBJ2-7, the full variable domain is KAGVTQTPRYLIKTRGQQVTLSCSPISGHRSVSWYQQTPGQGLQFLFEYFSETQRNKGNFPGRFSGRQFSNSRSEMNVSTLELGDSALYLCASSMGGQSSYEQYFGPGTRLTVT.

The chain employs TRBV4-2 and TRBJ1-6; D not certain. The V gene lost 0 bases and the J gene lost 8 bases, with 8 bases spanning the gap. CDR1 is LGHNA and CDR2 is YNFKEQ in the germline V gene. The CDR3 runs 14 residues. The CDR3 sequence: CASSQDTGDSPLHF. The CDR3 coding sequence is TGTGCCAGCAGCCAAGATACGGGAGATTCACCCCTCCACTTT.

This chain uses TRBV29-1 with TRBJ2-1, with D perhaps matching TRBD2 (5 bases). The length of the CDR3 is 15 residues. Germline V gene lookup returns CDR1 SQVTM and CDR2 ANQGSEA. V was clipped by 1 base and J by 5 bases, with 15 bases between them. Written as DNA, the CDR3 is TGCAGCGTTGAAGGAGTACTAGTAATCAACAATGAGCAGTTCTTC. Amino acids: CSVEGVLVINNEQFF.

This clonotype was counted between two and nine times. The chain joins TRBV20-1 to TRBJ1-2, with D hard to call. Germline values: CDR1 DFQATT, CDR2 SNEGSKA (reference sequence). The germline V and J ends were trimmed by 3 bases and 4 bases, with 6 bases remaining between them. The CDR3 contains 11 residues. The CDR3: CSARGSYGYTF. The CDR3 bases are TGCAGTGCTAGGGGCAGCTATGGCTACACCTTC.

This clonotype has just a few counts. This CDR3 is CAGALGDRGLQETQYF. The CDR3 DNA reads as TGTGCCGGCGCCTTGGGAGACAGGGGGCTCCAAGAGACCCAGTACTTC. The V call is TRBV7-9, the J call TRBJ2-5; TRBD1 matches at 10 bases. The V gene's germline CDR1 is SEHNR and CDR2 FQNEAQ (reference sequence). The V segment lost 11 bases and the J segment 1 base; nucleotides outside the gene matches: 13. The CDR3 sequence is 16 residues long.

The chain joins TRBV7-2 to TRBJ2-7; D gene uncertain. The CDR3 has 12 amino acids. The V end lost 4 bases, the J end lost 3 bases, and 7 bases lay between the germline ends. Germline CDR1 reads SGHTA; CDR2 reads FQGNSA. The CDR3 DNA sequence: TGTGCCAGCAGCTCTACCCACTACGAGCAGTACTTC. Translation gives CASSSTHYEQYF. Complete variable domain (other parts from reference TRBV7-2 and TRBJ2-7): GAGVSQSPSNKVTEKGKDVELRCDPISGHTALYWYRQSLGQGLEFLIYFQGNSAPDKSGLPSDRFSAERTGGSVSTLTIQRTQQEDSAVYLCASSSTHYEQYFGPGTRLTVT.

This clonotype was recorded a few times. The V gene is TRBV4-2, the J gene TRBJ2-7, with 9 bases identical to TRBD2. J lost 4 bases, V lost 1 base, and 5 bases had no gene match. The CDR3 extends over 15 amino acids. Germline assignment: CDR1 LGHNA and CDR2 YNFKEQ. CDR3 region: CASSQGGSGSYEQYF. Here the CDR3 DNA reads TGTGCCAGCAGCCAAGGGGGTAGCGGGAGTTACGAGCAGTACTTC.

V is TRBV5-4 and J is TRBJ1-2, with D possibly TRBD1 on 5 matching bases. The V end lost 1 base, the J end lost 8 bases, and 12 bases lay between the germline ends. Germline V lookup: CDR1 SGHNT, CDR2 YYREEE (reference sequence). CDR3 length equals 13 residues. The CDR3 DNA follows: TGTGCCAGCAGCTTGACGTCAGGGCAAGGCTACACCTTC. Its translation is CASSLTSGQGYTF. The variable domain in full, with the rest retrieved from reference TRBV5-4 and TRBJ1-2, is ETGVTQSPTHLIKTRGQQVTLRCSSQSGHNTVSWYQQALGQGPQFIFQYYREEENGRGNFPPRFSGLQFPNYSSELNVNALELDDSALYLCASSLTSGQGYTFGSGTRLTVV.

The gene calls are TRBV12-3 or TRBV12-4 and TRBJ1-3; D is unresolved. The CDR3 totals 17 residues. V shed 5 bases and J shed 0 bases, with 17 bases lying between them. CDR3 residues: CASSPNPEADSGNTIYF. The DNA of the CDR3 is TGTGCCAGCAGTCCCAACCCTGAGGCTGACTCTGGAAACACCATATATTTT.

This clonotype was counted a few times. V usage is TRBV14 and J usage is TRBJ2-2, with 9 bases aligning to TRBD1. This CDR3 has 18 amino acids. Germline CDR1 and CDR2: SGHDN and FVKESK. J was trimmed by 7 bases and V by 4 bases; bases with no gene match: 16. The CDR3 protein is CASSRSSLGQGRSGELFF. In DNA form, the CDR3 reads TGTGCCAGCAGCCGCAGTTCTTTGGGACAGGGAAGGAGCGGGGAGCTGTTTTTT.

The chain employs TRBV10-3 and TRBJ2-2, with D possibly matching TRBD2 (5 bases). Trimming pared 0 bases from V and 4 bases from J, leaving 12 bases between. Germline CDR1 and CDR2: ENHRY and SYGVKD. This CDR3 is built from 16 residues. The CDR3 DNA sequence: TGTGCCATCAGTGAGTCGGCCAGCGGACTCACCGGGGAGCTGTTTTTT. It encodes CAISESASGLTGELFF.

This clonotype showed up just a few times. This sequence joins TRBV6-1 and TRBJ2-2, with D unresolved. Germline values: CDR1 MNHNS, CDR2 SASEGT. Trimming pared 5 bases from V and 4 bases from J, leaving 5 bases between. The CDR3 contains 12 residues. In DNA form, the CDR3 reads TGTGCCAGCAGTAAGAGCACCGGGGAGCTGTTTTTT. Its protein is CASSKSTGELFF.

On this clonotype itself: At one end the junction does not follow the germline gene, possibly because of a read error. This chain links TRBV19 with TRBJ2-1; unclear D gene. From germline, CDR1 is LNHDA and CDR2 SQIVND (reference sequence). This CDR3 contains 15 residues. As DNA, the CDR3 is TGTGCCAGTAGTATAGGTGGGAACCCCTACAATGATCAGTTCTTC. Translated, it gives CASSIGGNPYNDQFF.

This clonotype was counted a few times. V and J are TRBV11-3 and TRBJ1-1, with a possible D match to TRBD1 (5 bases). The V end lost 5 bases, the J end lost 9 bases, and 19 bases lay between the germline ends. Germline V gives CDR1 SGHNT, CDR2 YENEEA. The CDR3 spans 14 residues. DNA for the CDR3: TGTGCCAGCAGCAAAATACTGGGGGGGTTGAAAGCTTTCTTT. Its protein product is CASSKILGGLKAFF.

The gene calls are TRBV6-1 and TRBJ2-3; weak D call: TRBD1 (5 bases). V lost 8 bases and J lost 1, with 25 bases in between. The CDR3 length is 18 residues. The germline V gene encodes CDR1 MNHNS and CDR2 SASEGT. The CDR3 protein is CASWDAGAASEGTDTQYF. The CDR3 DNA reads TGTGCCAGCTGGGATGCTGGGGCCGCCAGTGAAGGCACAGATACGCAGTATTTT.

A few counts support this clonotype. The V gene is TRBV7-9, the J gene TRBJ1-1; 7 bases agree with TRBD1. V lost 5 bases and J lost 1; bases outside the gene matches: 4. The CDR3 length is 14 residues. Germline V lookup: CDR1 SEHNR, CDR2 FQNEAQ (reference sequence). The CDR3 loop reads CASSITGANTEAFF. CDR3 nucleotide sequence: TGTGCCAGCAGCATAACAGGGGCGAACACTGAAGCTTTCTTT.

This chain joins TRBV6-5 and TRBJ2-1; D remains ambiguous. Trimming removed 5 bases at V and 6 bases at J, with 5 bases between. Germline lookup yields CDR1 MNHEY and CDR2 SVGAGI. The CDR3 spans 11 residues. DNA for the CDR3: TGTGCCAGCAGTCGTTTCAATGAGCAGTTCTTC. Amino acids: CASSRFNEQFF.